This TCR beta chain was found in a study of blood T cell repertoires in COVID-19. In the study overall: Samples representing acute and convalescent COVID-19 were sourced from the United States, Italy and Spain.

The germline V gene encodes CDR1 MNHNY and CDR2 SVGAGI (reference sequence). The V gene end was trimmed by 0 bases and the J gene end by 6 bases; junction bases not matched to a gene: 5. This CDR3 spans 15 amino acids. As originally analysed: The assay estimated nucleated cells by amplifying reference gene primers. Clones were read by immunoSEQ multiplex PCR, and TCRdb kept only the in-frame ones, dropping some. The DNA was the basis for D and trimming; V, J and clone size are from that table. This sample has roughly 260,000 clones, with roughly 90% found just once. Followed longitudinally, the Seattle patients had been enrolled during active infection.

The chain combines TRBV6-6 with TRBJ2-3, with TRBD2 matching 8 bases. What was sequenced was peripheral blood. This TCR derives from a woman in her twenties or thirties with COVID-19, enrolled during active disease. DNA of the CDR3: TGTGCCAGCAGTTACTCTTCCGGGAGGGGCGATACGCAGTATTTT. Its protein product is CASSYSSGRGDTQYF.